The sequence of this TCR beta chain was determined in a study of shared clonotypes between healthy human individuals. Study as a whole: Per donor, three plates held CD4 naive cells, three held CD4 memory, two held CD8 naive and one held CD8 memory.

Trimming took 7 bases from V and 3 from J; bases not matched to a gene: 3. Germline loops: CDR1 MDHEN, CDR2 SYDVKM. This CDR3 contains 14 residues. Study-level findings and limits: All-four-donor shared clonotypes had higher generation probabilities than non-shared clonotypes did.

Authors' data handling: ImmunoSEQ output lacked quality scores and full-length reads, limiting matched filtering. Sequenced by immunoSEQ multiplex PCR; TCRdb stores in-frame clones only, minus some. V and J calls and clone size follow that table, whereas D and trimming were derived from the DNA. The sample records roughly 1,000,000 clones, 75% to 80% being singletons. A remark on this clone: Antigen: not known.

The study enrolled healthy HIV-negative adults without recent acute infections or vaccinations as donors. This TCR was sampled from a man younger than 30 in good health. Some clones in this sample may be carry-over from other donors' samples. What was sequenced was memory CD4+ T cells from PBMCs. Subset of the sample: CD45RA-negative fraction. The chain is built from TRBV28 and TRBJ1-5, with 10 bases lining up with TRBD1. The DNA of the CDR3 is TGTGCCAGCACTGGGACAGGGGTCAATCAGCCCCAGCATTTT. Residues: CASTGTGVNQPQHF.